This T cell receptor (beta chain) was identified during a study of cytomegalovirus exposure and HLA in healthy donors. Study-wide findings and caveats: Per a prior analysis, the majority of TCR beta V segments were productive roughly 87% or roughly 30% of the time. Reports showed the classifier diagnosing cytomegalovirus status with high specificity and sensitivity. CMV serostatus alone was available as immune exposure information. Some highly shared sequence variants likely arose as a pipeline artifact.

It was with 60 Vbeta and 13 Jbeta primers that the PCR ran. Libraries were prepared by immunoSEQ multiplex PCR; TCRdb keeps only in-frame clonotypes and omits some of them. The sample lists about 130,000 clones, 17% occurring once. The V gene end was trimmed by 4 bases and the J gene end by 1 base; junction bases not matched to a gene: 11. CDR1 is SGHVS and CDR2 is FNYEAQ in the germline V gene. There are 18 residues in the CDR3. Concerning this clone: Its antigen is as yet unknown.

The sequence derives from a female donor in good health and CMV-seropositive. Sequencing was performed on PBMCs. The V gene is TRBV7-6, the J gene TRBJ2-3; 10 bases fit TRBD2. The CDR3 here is CASSSLAGAGQGTDTQYF. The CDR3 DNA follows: TGTGCCAGCAGCTCGCTAGCGGGGGCCGGGCAAGGCACAGATACGCAGTATTTT.